This T cell receptor beta chain was identified in a study of beta chain features in type 1 diabetes. Looking at the study overall: In age, gender and cell yields, patients were similar to healthy donors.

Regarding the study as a whole: The naive, central memory and Treg TCRB repertoires of patients appeared to be more similar to one another than those of healthy donors. Cells expressing TCR highly could be over-represented by cDNA sequencing. Shorter TCRB CDR3s, moderately but significantly so, marked every one of the four CD4+ subsets in Type 1 diabetes patients.

From germline, CDR1 is KGHSH and CDR2 LQKENI. V lost 2 bases and J lost 5; bases outside the gene matches: 0. The CDR3 loop spans 13 amino acids. This clone was seen more than once but under ten times. Its antigen remains unidentified. Other nucleotide sequences in the sample specify the same CDR3. The isolated RNA, all of it, was reverse transcribed, so expressed TCRB transcripts were what got sequenced. Produced via immunoSEQ multiplex PCR; TCRdb's table is partial and in-frame only. The sample shows some 660,000 clones, around 15% of them seen only once. V and J are TRBV18 and TRBJ2-1; 7 nucleotides line up with TRBD1. The TCR comes from a man aged 18 to 30 with type 1 diabetes. The sample comprised naive CD4+ T cells from blood. The CDR3 nucleotides read TGTGCCAGCTCACCAGACAGGGACAATGAGCAGTTCTTC. Translated, it gives CASSPDRDNEQFF.